This TCR beta chain was sequenced for a study of CXCR3-negative and CXCR3-positive naive CD8 T cells (dated by TCRdb to between 2019 and 2020). Context from the whole study: In total, some 140 million TRB reads were obtained, which works out to roughly 1.5 +/- 0.3 million reads per library. The diversity and physicochemical repertoire analyses included about a dozen donors pooled from two independent experiments. The TRBV-TRBJ cluster analysis covered naive subsets from roughly five donors and memory cells from 3 donors.

For each CD8+ T cell subset, flow sorting was done in triplicate, and a few hundred thousand cells per subset went directly into RLT lysis buffer. Standard density gradient centrifugation was used to isolate peripheral blood mononuclear cells from buffy coats. Total RNA was extracted from sorted cells using an RNeasy Mini Kit. Comments on this clonotype: This receptor's antigen is unknown.

The CDR3 contains 11 residues, cysteine and phenylalanine counted. No DNA is listed. Reading the germline V gene (reference sequence) gives CDR1 SEHNR and CDR2 FQNEAQ. TCRdb records NextSeq 550 as the sequencer. The Human TCR Profiling Kit (MiLaboratory) was used to prepare UMI-labeled 5' RACE TRB cDNA libraries. cDNA synthesis used the entire amount of extracted RNA, and PCR amplification then used the entire amount of cDNA produced. Libraries were prepared in parallel with an identical number of PCR cycles. As for how the authors treated the data: MIGEC and MiXCR extracted about 50,000 +/- 10,000 unique UMI-labeled TRB cDNA molecules per library, requiring at least two reads per UMI. Each library averaged around 40,000 +/- 10,000 functional in-frame TRB CDR3 nucleotide clonotypes without stop codons. After downsampling to 5000 UMI-labeled TRB molecules per sample, diversity metrics such as normalized Shannon-Wiener and Chao1 were calculated in VDJtools. VDJtools was used to calculate clonotype-size-weighted physicochemical properties of the central five CDR3 residues, namely interaction energy, strength, volume and Kidera factor 4. After TCRdb reprocessed the reads, each CDR3 protein sequence was kept as one row, without DNA. These V and J calls originate from TCRdb's pipeline instead of the authors' own analysis. The table of this sample itemizes about 41,000 distinct CDR3 sequences. The leading ten clones occupy roughly 14% of the sample.

Here is what the overall study found, with its caveats: Because surface CD5, which has been linked to self-reactivity in mice, was comparable between naive subsets, TCR interaction strength was also inferred from TRB CDR3 physicochemical properties. Freshly isolated PBMCs were used for most assays because CXCR3 expression went down partially after cryopreservation. Similar TRBV-TRBJ usage was shown by naive CXCR3-negative and CXCR3-positive cells from the same donor, whereas distinct patterns were shown by memory cells. Repertoire diversity was comparably high in both naive subsets but much lower in memory CD8+ T cells.

The sequencing input was memory CD8+ T cells from blood. Interpreted using the paper, the cell subset or site label stands for: conventional CD8+ memory T cells (TMEM), sorted as controls. The V and J segments used are TRBV7-9 and TRBJ1-1. This receptor was obtained from a human donor in good health. Some clones in this sample may be carry-over from other donors' samples. CDR3 reads: CASGRNTEAFF.